Reported below is one T cell receptor (beta chain). This specimen belongs to a study of blood T cell repertoires in COVID-19. Study-level information: Whether acute or convalescent, the COVID-19 samples came from the United States, Italy and Spain. T cells, B-cell-depleted T cells, or PBMCs provided the cDNA or gDNA that served as material.

Germline loops: CDR1 LNHDA, CDR2 SQIVND (reference sequence). The CDR3 has 17 amino acids. Trimming pared 6 bases from V and 3 bases from J, leaving 24 bases between. Authors' methods: Estimates of nucleated cell counts were drawn from the amplification of reference gene primers. Data came from immunoSEQ multiplex PCR; TCRdb stores just in-frame clones and leaves some out. Clone size and the V and J calls come from that table; the DNA yielded D and trimming. The sample carries 110,000 or so clones, roughly 89% recorded once. The receptor was derived from a woman aged 50 to 60 with acute or convalescent COVID-19. This chain links TRBV19 with TRBJ2-7; D gene ambiguous. The specimen sequenced was peripheral blood. CDR3 in amino acids: CASSPERVTELSYEQYF. The CDR3 DNA reads as TGTGCCAGTAGCCCCGAGCGAGTGACGGAGCTGAGCTACGAGCAGTACTTC.